This T cell receptor beta chain was documented in a study of blood T cell repertoires in COVID-19. Across the whole study: From the United States, Italy and Spain came samples of acute and convalescent COVID-19. PBMCs, B-cell-depleted T cells, or T cells were the source of the cDNA or gDNA that made up the material.

Trimming took off 2 bases at V and 4 bases at J, with 18 bases between the two ends. The V gene's germline CDR1 is MNHEY and CDR2 SVGAGI. The CDR3 runs to 16 residues. Per the study methods: Quantification of nucleated cells was approximated via reference gene primer amplification. Sequencing used immunoSEQ multiplex PCR; TCRdb keeps in-frame clones, though not all of them. V, J and clone size were drawn from that table, and D and trimming were deduced from the DNA. The table records approximately 490,000 clones, about 85% of them present only once. Participants reported their clinical history, and cohort assignment relied on those reports.

The clonotype was recovered from a woman aged 60-75 years who had recovered from COVID-19. The genes are TRBV6-5 and TRBJ2-7, with D tentatively TRBD1 (8 bases). Sequencing input: PBMCs or T cells enriched from blood (not recorded which). CDR3 residues: CASSYPLTGGAYEQYF. Written as DNA, the CDR3 is TGTGCCAGCAGTTACCCCCTTACAGGGGGGGCATACGAGCAGTACTTC.